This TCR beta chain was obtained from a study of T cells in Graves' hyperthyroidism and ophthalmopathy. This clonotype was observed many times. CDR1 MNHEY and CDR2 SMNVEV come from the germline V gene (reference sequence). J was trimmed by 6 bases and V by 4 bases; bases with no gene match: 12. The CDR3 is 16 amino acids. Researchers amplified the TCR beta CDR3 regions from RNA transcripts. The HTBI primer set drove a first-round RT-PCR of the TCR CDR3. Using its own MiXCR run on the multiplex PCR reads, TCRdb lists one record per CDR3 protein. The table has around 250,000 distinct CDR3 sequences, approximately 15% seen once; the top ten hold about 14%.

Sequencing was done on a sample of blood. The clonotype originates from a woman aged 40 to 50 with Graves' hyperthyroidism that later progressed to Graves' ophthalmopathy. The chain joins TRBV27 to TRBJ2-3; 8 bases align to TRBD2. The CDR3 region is CASSSVLGRASDTQYF. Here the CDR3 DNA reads TGTGCCAGCAGTTCTGTCCTCGGGAGGGCCAGCGATACGCAGTATTTT.